These 5 T cell receptor beta chains were sequenced from one sample in a study of naive and memory T cell subsets. An oligonucleotide containing a UMI was ligated to the 3' end of TCR cDNA. Four PCR rounds used nested alpha and beta constant region primers plus the SP2 primer. TCRdb re-called the 5' RACE reads through MiXCR, storing one row per CDR3 protein. The table shows roughly 48,000 distinct CDR3 sequences, with approximately 4.8% occurring only once. All receptors come from a female donor in good health.

This clonotype has a count of ten or more. V gene TRBV10-3 combines with J gene TRBJ1-1, with D hard to call. V was trimmed by 6 bases and J by 5 bases, leaving 13 bases between them. CDR3 length: 13 amino acids. Germline values: CDR1 ENHRY, CDR2 SYGVKD. This CDR3 is CAISGPGETEAFF. Written as DNA, the CDR3 is TGTGCCATCAGCGGACCCGGAGAGACTGAAGCTTTCTTT.

The rearrangement links TRBV20-1 to TRBJ2-1; D gene ambiguous. Germline V gene lookup returns CDR1 DFQATT and CDR2 SNEGSKA (reference sequence). Trimming took off 2 bases at V and 3 bases at J, with 17 bases between the two ends. CDR3 size: 16 residues. In nucleotides, the CDR3 is TGCAGTGCTAGACGGCGTGGCGAAACTTGCTACAATGAGCAGTTCTTC. Residues: CSARRRGETCYNEQFF.

There are many counts of this clonotype. The chain carries TRBV7-2 and TRBJ2-1; weak D call: TRBD2 (6 bases). The germline V gene has CDR1 SGHTA and CDR2 FQGNSA. This CDR3 spans 13 amino acids. Trimming shortened V by 5 bases and J by 9 bases, and 14 bases separated the two germline ends. This chain's CDR3 is CASSPGLTSEQFF. The CDR3 DNA reads as TGTGCCAGCAGCCCGGGACTTACGAGTGAGCAGTTCTTC.

This clonotype was detected many times. The CDR3 is CASSLARSTGASKNIQYF. DNA for the CDR3: TGTGCCAGCAGCTTAGCGAGATCGACAGGGGCTTCCAAAAACATTCAGTACTTC. The rearrangement links TRBV7-2 to TRBJ2-4; 8 nucleotides match TRBD1. Trimming took 0 bases from V and 2 from J; bases not matched to a gene: 9. Germline values: CDR1 SGHTA, CDR2 FQGNSA. This CDR3 region has 18 residues.

This clonotype was recorded at least ten times. The rearrangement uses TRBV29-1 and TRBJ2-1; D possibly matches TRBD1 or TRBD2 (6 bases each). The CDR3 totals 14 residues. V gave up 7 bases and J gave up 8 bases, with 21 bases separating them. Germline V gene data show CDR1 as SQVTM and CDR2 as ANQGSEA. CDR3 sequence reads: CSAPRRAPGDEQFF. As DNA, the CDR3 is TGCAGCGCTCCCCGGAGGGCGCCAGGGGATGAGCAGTTCTTC.